The 19 T cell receptor beta chains reported below all come from one sample, sequenced in a study of blood T cell repertoires in COVID-19. TCRdb keeps only in-frame clones here, not all; method: immunoSEQ multiplex PCR. Here the sample spans some 39,000 clones, more than 90% being singletons. The material sequenced was peripheral blood. These receptors were collected from a human donor in a cohort sampled during active COVID-19.

The chain recombines TRBV5-5 with TRBJ2-3; TRBD1 aligns across 7 bases. The CDR3 runs 16 residues. Looked up from germline, CDR1 is SGHKS and CDR2 is YYEKEE (reference sequence). V shed 3 bases and J 0 bases; nucleotides not matched to a gene: 7. The CDR3 coding sequence is TGTGCCAGCAGCTACCGGACAGGCTCTAGCACAGATACGCAGTATTTT. Its translation is CASSYRTGSSTDTQYF.

The V call is TRBV6-6, the J call TRBJ2-7, with TRBD1 matching over 7 bases. The germline V gene has CDR1 MNHNY and CDR2 SVGAGI (reference sequence). Germline trimming cut 8 bases from V and 6 bases from J; bases unmatched to any gene: 10. The CDR3 is 13 residues long. CDR3 amino acids: CASGETGWSEQYF. The CDR3 nucleotides are TGTGCCAGCGGGGAGACAGGGTGGTCCGAGCAGTACTTC.

V usage is TRBV11-3 and J usage is TRBJ2-5, with 7 bases lining up with TRBD1. There are 13 residues in the CDR3. V lost 3 bases, J lost 5 bases, and 3 bases stayed unmatched. Germline V gives CDR1 SGHNT, CDR2 YENEEA. CDR3: CASSLGQSETQYF. CDR3 bases: TGTGCCAGCAGCTTGGGACAGTCCGAGACCCAGTACTTC.

The V and J genes are TRBV9 and TRBJ2-7, with TRBD1 as a possible D gene (5 bases). Germline V gene data show CDR1 as SGDLS and CDR2 as YYNGEE. Trimming pared 3 bases from V and 0 bases from J, leaving 13 bases between. The CDR3 is 15 amino acids. CDR3 DNA: TGTGCCAGCAGCGCCGCAGACAGAACCTCCTACGAGCAGTACTTC. This codes for CASSAADRTSYEQYF.

Only a few counts were recorded for this clone. The V call is TRBV4-2, the J call TRBJ2-1; maybe TRBD2 (6 bases). Germline CDR1 and CDR2: LGHNA and YNFKEQ. The CDR3 has 17 residues. The germline V and J ends were trimmed by 1 base and 2 bases, with 15 bases remaining between them. CDR3 amino acids: CASSQGGPGATYNEQFF. DNA of the CDR3: TGTGCCAGCAGCCAAGGAGGTCCGGGAGCCACCTACAATGAGCAGTTCTTC.

This chain links TRBV5-1 with TRBJ2-1; 13 bases align to TRBD2. Per germline, CDR1 SGHRS and CDR2 YFSETQ. Trimming cost V 2 bases and J 6 bases; bases outside gene matches: 5. The CDR3 length is 16 residues. This CDR3 reads CASSLWGLAGPNEQFF. The CDR3 nucleotides read TGCGCCAGCAGCTTATGGGGACTAGCGGGGCCCAATGAGCAGTTCTTC.

V is TRBV6-5 and J is TRBJ1-2, with 8 bases matching TRBD1. J was trimmed by 2 bases and V by 6 bases; bases with no gene match: 5. The CDR3 is made up of 14 amino acids. CDR1 is MNHEY, CDR2 SVGAGI, per germline. This CDR3 reads CASSSGGGNYGYTF. Here the CDR3 DNA reads TGTGCCAGCAGCTCAGGGGGCGGAAACTATGGCTACACCTTC.

V gene TRBV11-2 combines with J gene TRBJ2-1, with D possibly matching TRBD2 (6 bases). Germline assignment: CDR1 SGHAT and CDR2 FQNNGV. CDR3 length: 17 amino acids. V was clipped by 1 base and J by 1 base, with 14 bases between them. CDR3 region: CASSLGKGGHSYNEQFF. The DNA of the CDR3 is TGTGCCAGCAGCTTAGGGAAAGGAGGGCATTCCTACAATGAGCAGTTCTTC.

The chain carries TRBV9 and TRBJ2-2; 13 nucleotides agree with TRBD2. This CDR3 region has 16 residues. Germline V gene data show CDR1 as SGDLS and CDR2 as YYNGEE. Germline trimming cut 3 bases from V and 4 bases from J; bases unmatched to any gene: 3. CDR3 amino acids: CASSGGLAGITGELFF. The CDR3 DNA sequence: TGTGCCAGCAGCGGGGGACTAGCGGGGATCACCGGGGAGCTGTTTTTT.

The V gene is TRBV6-6, the J gene TRBJ1-1; 8 bases fit TRBD1. The CDR3 sequence is 14 residues long. Germline assignment: CDR1 MNHNY and CDR2 SVGAGI (reference sequence). J was trimmed by 1 base and V by 6 bases; bases with no gene match: 4. CDR3 loop: CASRDRVGNTEAFF. As DNA, the CDR3 is TGTGCCAGCAGGGACAGGGTAGGGAACACTGAAGCTTTCTTT.

The rearrangement joins TRBV7-2 to TRBJ1-2; D is undetermined. Trimming removed 3 bases from V and 4 bases from J, with 9 bases in between. Germline CDR1 SGHTA, CDR2 FQGNSA. The CDR3 is 13 amino acids. The CDR3 sequence: CASSFGPLYGYTF. CDR3 DNA sequence: TGTGCCAGCAGCTTTGGGCCCCTCTATGGCTACACCTTC.

This chain uses TRBV5-1 with TRBJ2-5; 7 bases line up with TRBD1. The CDR3 covers 16 residues. Germline assignment: CDR1 SGHRS and CDR2 YFSETQ. V dropped 0 bases and J dropped 1; count of bases not matched to a gene: 6. The CDR3 protein is CASSLGPGTVQETQYF. The CDR3 nucleotides are TGCGCCAGCAGCTTGGGGCCGGGGACAGTCCAAGAGACCCAGTACTTC.

This clone showed up just once. The genes are TRBV27 and TRBJ2-6; TRBD1 might be the D (5 bases). The CDR3 is 16 residues long. Germline V gene lookup returns CDR1 MNHEY and CDR2 SMNVEV (reference sequence). V was trimmed by 4 bases and J by 0 bases, leaving 10 bases between them. DNA of the CDR3: TGTGCCAGCAGTTCTCTGGGGCCCTCTGGGGCCAACGTCCTGACTTTC. Amino acid sequence: CASSSLGPSGANVLTF.

CDR3 DNA sequence: TGTGCCAGCTCGGGGTACTCTGGGGCCAACGTCCTGACTTTC. Protein product: CASSGYSGANVLTF. V is TRBV5-4 and J is TRBJ2-6; perhaps TRBD2 as D (5 bases). CDR1 SGHNT and CDR2 YYREEE come from the germline V gene (reference sequence). The CDR3 runs 14 residues. V lost 7 bases and J 0 bases, leaving 8 bases between the germline ends.

The V gene is TRBV27, the J gene TRBJ2-7; 12 bases fit TRBD1. Germline trimming cut 2 bases from V and 9 bases from J; bases unmatched to any gene: 11. In germline, CDR1 is MNHEY, CDR2 SMNVEV (reference sequence). The CDR3 is 16 residues long. CDR3 region: CASSLTGGQGAWGQYF. The CDR3 DNA is TGTGCCAGCAGTTTAACGGGGGGACAGGGGGCCTGGGGGCAGTACTTC.

The chain carries TRBV30 and TRBJ1-5; 9 bases agree with TRBD1. V shed 1 base and J 4 bases; nucleotides not matched to a gene: 2. The CDR3 length is 14 residues. The germline V gene has CDR1 GTSNPN and CDR2 SVGIG (reference sequence). CDR3 sequence: CAWSEGQGNQPQHF. CDR3 coding DNA: TGTGCCTGGAGTGAGGGACAGGGAAATCAGCCCCAGCATTTT.

This chain joins TRBV7-9 and TRBJ2-3, with 8 bases that match TRBD2. Trimming removed 2 bases from V and 6 bases from J; junction bases left unmatched: 10. The germline CDR1 and CDR2 sequences are SEHNR and FQNEAQ (reference sequence). This CDR3 comprises 16 residues. CDR3 amino acids: CASSLLGLVSADTQYF. The CDR3 nucleotides read TGTGCCAGCAGCTTACTGGGACTAGTATCTGCCGATACGCAGTATTTT. Complete variable domain (other parts from reference TRBV7-9 and TRBJ2-3): DTGVSQNPRHKITKRGQNVTFRCDPISEHNRLYWYRQTLGQGPEFLTYFQNEAQLEKSRLLSDRFSAERPKGSFSTLEIQRTEQGDSAMYLCASSLLGLVSADTQYFGPGTRLTVL.

This clone was recorded once. The rearrangement uses TRBV7-3 and TRBJ2-1; D might be TRBD2 (6 bases). This CDR3 is built from 15 residues. Germline values: CDR1 SGHTA, CDR2 FQGTGA. The V end was cut by 5 bases, the J end by 2 bases, with 13 bases between. CDR3 residues: CASSPGTFTYNEQFF. The CDR3 DNA is TGTGCCAGCAGCCCTGGGACTTTTACCTACAATGAGCAGTTCTTC.

V and J are TRBV7-2 and TRBJ2-7; 10 bases line up with TRBD1. V lost 4 bases, J lost 3 bases, and 6 bases stayed unmatched. The CDR3 runs to 15 residues. From germline, CDR1 is SGHTA and CDR2 FQGNSA. In nucleotides, the CDR3 is TGTGCCAGCAGCTCACGGACAGGGGGTATCTACGAGCAGTACTTC. Encoded protein: CASSSRTGGIYEQYF.